This T cell receptor beta chain was obtained from a study of tumor and adjacent non-tumor tissue in lung cancer. Across the whole study: Patients comprised 12 adenocarcinoma, 2 squamous cell carcinoma and 1 small cell lung cancer.

A modified ARM-PCR protocol with three rounds of nested PCR amplified TCRbeta. Each CDR3 protein gets one entry after TCRdb re-called the multiplex PCR reads with MiXCR. The data show approximately 100,000 distinct CDR3 sequences, 60% to 80% seen once. This clonotype was observed at least ten times. V lost 0 bases and J lost 5, with 2 bases in between. Germline loops: CDR1 SGHDN, CDR2 FVKESK. The CDR3 runs to 12 residues. The template was RNA from unsorted bulk tissue. More than 3 cm separated this lung sample from the edge of the tumor. J is TRBJ2-1 and V is TRBV14; D uncertain. The source material was distant non-tumor lung tissue. This TCR came from a man aged 55 to 70 with non-small cell lung cancer. The CDR3 sequence: CASSQDNNEQFF. The CDR3 nucleotides read TGTGCCAGCAGCCAAGACAACAATGAGCAGTTCTTC. The full variable domain, with the rest looked up from reference TRBV14 and TRBJ2-1, is EAGVTQFPSHSVIEKGQTVTLRCDPISGHDNLYWYRRVMGKEIKFLLHFVKESKQDESGMPNNRFLAERTGGTYSTLKVQPAELEDSGVYFCASSQDNNEQFFGPGTRLTVL.